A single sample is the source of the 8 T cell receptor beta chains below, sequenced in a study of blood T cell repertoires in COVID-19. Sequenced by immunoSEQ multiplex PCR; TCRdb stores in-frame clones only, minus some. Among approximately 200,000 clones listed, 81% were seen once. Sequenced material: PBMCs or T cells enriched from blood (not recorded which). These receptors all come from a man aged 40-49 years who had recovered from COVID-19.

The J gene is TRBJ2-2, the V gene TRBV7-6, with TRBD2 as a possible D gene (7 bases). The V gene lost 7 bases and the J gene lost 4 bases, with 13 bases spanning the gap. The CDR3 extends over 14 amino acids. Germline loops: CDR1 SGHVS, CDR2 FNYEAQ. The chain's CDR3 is CASTLGGPTGELFF. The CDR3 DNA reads TGTGCCAGCACCCTGGGGGGGCCCACCGGGGAGCTGTTTTTT.

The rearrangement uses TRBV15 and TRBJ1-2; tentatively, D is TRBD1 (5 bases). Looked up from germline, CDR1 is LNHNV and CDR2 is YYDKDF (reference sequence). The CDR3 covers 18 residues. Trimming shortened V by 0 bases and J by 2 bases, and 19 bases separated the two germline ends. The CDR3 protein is CATSRERGLGSQNYGYTF. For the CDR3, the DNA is TGTGCCACCAGCAGAGAAAGGGGCCTGGGTTCGCAGAACTATGGCTACACCTTC.

Written as DNA, the CDR3 is TGTGCCAGCAGCTTACCCCAGGGGAGGGACACTGAAGCTTTCTTT. Translated, it gives CASSLPQGRDTEAFF. This rearrangement joins TRBV7-9 to TRBJ1-1; D is possibly TRBD1 (6 bases). Germline CDR1 reads SEHNR; CDR2 reads FQNEAQ (reference sequence). CDR3 length: 15 amino acids. Trimming removed 2 bases from V and 3 bases from J, with 13 bases in between.

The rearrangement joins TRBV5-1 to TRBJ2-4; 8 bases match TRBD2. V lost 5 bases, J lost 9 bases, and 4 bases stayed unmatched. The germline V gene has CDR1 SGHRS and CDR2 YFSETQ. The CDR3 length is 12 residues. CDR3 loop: CASRTSEGIQYF. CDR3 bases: TGCGCCAGCAGGACTAGCGAAGGCATTCAGTACTTC.

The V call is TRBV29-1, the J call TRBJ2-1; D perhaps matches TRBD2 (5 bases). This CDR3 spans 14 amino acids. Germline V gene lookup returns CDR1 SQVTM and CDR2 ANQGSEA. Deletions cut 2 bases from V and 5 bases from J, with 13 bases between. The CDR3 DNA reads TGCAGCGTTGAAAAGTACGACGGGAACAATGAGCAGTTCTTC. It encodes CSVEKYDGNNEQFF.

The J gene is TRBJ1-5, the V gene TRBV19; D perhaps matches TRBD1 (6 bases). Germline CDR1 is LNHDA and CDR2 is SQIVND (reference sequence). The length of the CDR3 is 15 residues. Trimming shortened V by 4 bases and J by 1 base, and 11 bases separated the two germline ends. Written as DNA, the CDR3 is TGTGCCAGTAGTACCGGGACACCCAGCAATCAGCCCCAGCATTTT. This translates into CASSTGTPSNQPQHF. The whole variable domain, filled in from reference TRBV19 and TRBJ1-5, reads DGGITQSPKYLFRKEGQNVTLSCEQNLNHDAMYWYRQDPGQGLRLIYYSQIVNDFQKGDIAEGYSVSREKKESFPLTVTSAQKNPTAFYLCASSTGTPSNQPQHFGDGTRLSIL.

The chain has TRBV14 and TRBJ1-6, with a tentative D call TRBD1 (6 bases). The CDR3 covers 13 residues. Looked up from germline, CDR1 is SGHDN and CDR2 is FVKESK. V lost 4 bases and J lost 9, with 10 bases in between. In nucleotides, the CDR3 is TGTGCCAGCAGCCCAGGGGCAGGTTCACCCCTCCACTTT. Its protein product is CASSPGAGSPLHF.

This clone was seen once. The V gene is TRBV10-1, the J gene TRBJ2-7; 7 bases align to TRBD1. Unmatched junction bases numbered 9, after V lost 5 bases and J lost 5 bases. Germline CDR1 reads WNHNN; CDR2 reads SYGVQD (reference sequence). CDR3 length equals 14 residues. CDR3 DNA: TGCGCCAGCAGTCTCCGGACAGGTCCCCACGAGCAGTACTTC. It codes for CASSLRTGPHEQYF.